The 21 T cell receptor beta chains reported below all come from one sample, sequenced in a study of cytomegalovirus exposure and HLA in healthy donors. Use of 60 Vbeta and 13 Jbeta primers characterized the PCR. The repertoire was sequenced with immunoSEQ multiplex PCR; TCRdb's copy has only in-frame clones and lacks some. The sample contains some 100,000 clones, more than 75% of which appear only once. Specimen: PBMCs. The receptors were sampled from a woman between 50 and 59 years old in good health and CMV-seropositive.

The chain carries TRBV27 and TRBJ1-2; D is ambiguous. CDR3 length equals 13 residues. CDR1 is MNHEY, CDR2 SMNVEV, per germline (reference sequence). The ends were cut back, 0 bases at V and 4 bases at J, with 6 bases in the middle. The DNA for the CDR3 is TGTGCCAGCAGTTTATCCCCGGGCTATGGCTACACCTTC. Its translation is CASSLSPGYGYTF.

This clone showed up just once. The chain links TRBV15 to TRBJ2-7, with 10 bases matching TRBD2. Losses at the gene ends were 3 bases for V and 4 bases for J; bases not matched to a gene: 9. Germline V gene lookup returns CDR1 LNHNV and CDR2 YYDKDF (reference sequence). This CDR3 spans 16 amino acids. The CDR3 nucleotides are TGTGCCACCAGCAGTGGGCTAGCGGGAGCTCTGTACGAGCAGTACTTC. Translated: CATSSGLAGALYEQYF. Full variable domain (remainder filled in from reference TRBV15 and TRBJ2-7): DAMVIQNPRYQVTQFGKPVTLSCSQTLNHNVMYWYQQKSSQAPKLLFHYYDKDFNNEADTPDNFQSRRPNTSFCFLDIRSPGLGDTAMYLCATSSGLAGALYEQYFGPGTRLTVT.

V gene TRBV7-8 combines with J gene TRBJ2-5; the D is unclear. V gave up 1 base and J gave up 0 bases, with 6 bases separating them. The CDR3 sequence is 14 residues long. Germline V gene sequence: CDR1 SGHVS, CDR2 FQNEAQ. Here the CDR3 reads CASSLVSNQETQYF. CDR3 DNA: TGTGCCAGCAGCTTAGTGAGTAACCAAGAGACCCAGTACTTC. Using reference TRBV7-8 and TRBJ2-5 for the parts outside the CDR3, the full variable domain is GAGVSQSPRYKVAKRGQDVALRCDPISGHVSLFWYQQALGQGPEFLTYFQNEAQLDKSGLPSDRFFAERPEGSVSTLKIQRTQQEDSAVYLCASSLVSNQETQYFGPGTRLLVL.

The genes are TRBV2 and TRBJ1-6; TRBD1 aligns across 8 bases. CDR3 length: 13 amino acids. Trimming at V came to 8 bases and at J to 10 bases, leaving 7 bases not matched to a gene. Per the germline V gene, CDR1 is SNHLY and CDR2 is FYNNEI. The CDR3 DNA reads as TGTGCCAGCCAGACAGGGGAGGGCTCACCCCTCCACTTT. Encoded protein: CASQTGEGSPLHF.

The chain uses TRBV7-2 and TRBJ1-1; possible D gene TRBD1, 6 bases. V shed 5 bases and J shed 7 bases, with 11 bases lying between them. Germline CDR1 and CDR2: SGHTA and FQGNSA. This CDR3 spans 12 amino acids. CDR3 amino acids: CASSRTVIEAFF. The CDR3 DNA reads TGTGCCAGCAGCCGGACAGTAATTGAAGCTTTCTTT.

The CDR3 DNA is TGTGCCAGCAGCTTGGGGACAACAACTAATGAAAAACTGTTTTTT. This gives the protein CASSLGTTTNEKLFF. The rearrangement joins TRBV11-2 to TRBJ1-4; a weak D match, TRBD1 (6 bases). Germline-derived CDR1 and CDR2 are SGHAT and FQNNGV. The V end lost 3 bases, the J end lost 0 bases, and 8 bases lay between the germline ends. This CDR3 is 15 amino acids long.

This chain links TRBV28 with TRBJ2-7; possible D gene TRBD2, 5 bases. CDR3 length: 12 amino acids. The ends were cut back, 7 bases at V and 5 bases at J, with 12 bases in the middle. Germline lookup yields CDR1 MDHEN and CDR2 SYDVKM. Here the CDR3 reads CASKPGSNEQYF. CDR3 in DNA: TGTGCCAGCAAACCGGGATCGAACGAGCAGTACTTC.

This clone is a singleton in its sample. This chain joins TRBV7-9 and TRBJ2-5; 8 bases are shared with TRBD2. The J call may be incorrect, as the DNA end agrees better with TRBJ2-7. Germline CDR1 is SEHNR and CDR2 is FQNEAQ (reference sequence). This CDR3 comprises 15 residues. The CDR3 DNA follows: TGTGCCAGCAGCTTCCGAACTAGCGGTGCCTACGAGCAGTACTTC. This sequence encodes CASSFRTSGAYEQYF.

There are a few counts of this clone. The V and J genes are TRBV30 and TRBJ2-1, with D tentatively TRBD2 (6 bases). Trimming took 5 bases from V and 3 from J, leaving 14 bases between them. The CDR3 length is 14 residues. Germline CDR1 is GTSNPN and CDR2 is SVGIG (reference sequence). The CDR3, as DNA: TGTGCCTGGGTAGGGGACTCCGACTACAATGAGCAGTTCTTC. It yields the protein CAWVGDSDYNEQFF.

In this sample, this clone turned up once. The genes are TRBV5-1 and TRBJ2-1; 7 bases align to TRBD2. Germline V lookup: CDR1 SGHRS, CDR2 YFSETQ. Trimming removed 2 bases from V and 6 bases from J; junction bases left unmatched: 11. The CDR3 has 16 residues. In DNA form, the CDR3 reads TGCGCCAGCAGCTTCCCCGAAAGCGGGAAGAGCAATGAGCAGTTCTTC. Translation: CASSFPESGKSNEQFF.

The rearrangement uses TRBV6-6 and TRBJ2-2, with 8 bases aligning to TRBD1. V lost 8 bases, J lost 0 bases, and 5 bases stayed unmatched. The length of the CDR3 is 15 residues. Germline V lookup: CDR1 MNHNY, CDR2 SVGAGI (reference sequence). The CDR3 sequence is CASFSGQANTGELFF. The CDR3 nucleotides read TGTGCCAGCTTCTCGGGACAGGCGAACACCGGGGAGCTGTTTTTT.

The genes are TRBV6-5 and TRBJ2-5; no reliable D call. This CDR3 region has 15 residues. V lost 0 bases and J 4 bases, leaving 12 bases between the germline ends. Germline V gene lookup returns CDR1 MNHEY and CDR2 SVGAGI. Here the CDR3 DNA reads TGTGCCAGCAGTTACTCGACGTTAGGCGGAGAGACCCAGTACTTC. Translating it yields CASSYSTLGGETQYF.

This clone has a single count. The V gene is TRBV6-5, the J gene TRBJ1-1; D possibly corresponds to TRBD1 (6 bases). Trimming shortened V by 8 bases and J by 6 bases, and 16 bases separated the two germline ends. The CDR3 has 13 residues. Per the germline V gene, CDR1 is MNHEY and CDR2 is SVGAGI. The CDR3 protein is CASSVQGLAEAFF. The DNA for the CDR3 is TGTGCCAGCTCCGTACAGGGTTTGGCTGAAGCTTTCTTT.

The chain uses TRBV4-1 and TRBJ1-5; D not certain. CDR1 is MGHRA, CDR2 YSYEKL, per germline. The CDR3 covers 16 residues. Trimming removed 1 base from V and 8 bases from J, with 18 bases in between. The CDR3 reads CASSQGETRGPKPQHF. The CDR3 coding sequence is TGCGCCAGCAGCCAAGGGGAGACCCGCGGGCCTAAGCCCCAGCATTTT.

CDR3 region: CASIPAIGQNSSGELFF. The DNA of the CDR3 is TGTGCCAGCATCCCAGCCATCGGACAGAACTCGTCCGGGGAGCTGTTTTTT. The rearrangement joins TRBV6-7 to TRBJ2-2, with D tentatively TRBD1 (6 bases). TRBV6-7 is filed as an ORF, its function uncertain. The germline V and J ends were trimmed by 7 bases and 6 bases, with 24 bases remaining between them. The CDR3 consists of 17 residues.

The CDR3 region has the DNA TGTGCCAGCAGCACTACGGGGGCCAAAAACATTCAGTACTTC. Translating gives CASSTTGAKNIQYF. The chain employs TRBV5-5 and TRBJ2-4, with a possible D match to TRBD2 (5 bases). The V gene's germline CDR1 is SGHKS and CDR2 YYEKEE (reference sequence). The CDR3 totals 14 residues. Trimming stripped 4 bases from V and 1 base from J, with 9 bases between.

The V and J genes are TRBV5-1 and TRBJ2-1, with D maybe TRBD1 (6 bases). The germline V and J ends were trimmed by 4 bases and 0 bases, with 11 bases remaining between them. The length of the CDR3 is 15 residues. Germline V gene sequence: CDR1 SGHRS, CDR2 YFSETQ. The CDR3 sequence is CASSPRTDSYNEQFF. The CDR3 DNA is TGCGCCAGCAGCCCGCGGACAGACTCCTACAATGAGCAGTTCTTC.

This rearrangement joins TRBV2 to TRBJ2-7, with D possibly matching TRBD1 (5 bases). The CDR3 consists of 14 residues. Germline CDR1 and CDR2: SNHLY and FYNNEI. Trimming stripped 5 bases from V and 2 bases from J, with 13 bases between. The CDR3 spells CASSPTTGTYEQYF. The DNA for the CDR3 is TGTGCCAGCAGTCCCACAACAGGAACCTACGAGCAGTACTTC.

CDR3 sequence reads: CASSLSWVGLDYTF. The CDR3 DNA reads as TGTGCCAGCAGCTTGAGTTGGGTGGGACTTGACTACACCTTC. The chain is built from TRBV7-9 and TRBJ1-2, with D tentatively TRBD1 (5 bases). The CDR3 totals 14 residues. Germline CDR1 is SEHNR and CDR2 is FQNEAQ (reference sequence). V was pared by 3 bases and J by 10 bases, with 18 bases between.

The chain carries TRBV12-5 and TRBJ2-1, with 7 nucleotides matching TRBD1. V lost 6 bases to trimming and J lost 0 bases; unmatched junction nucleotides: 5. The CDR3 loop spans 15 amino acids. Germline-derived CDR1 and CDR2 are LGHNT and FRNRAP. The CDR3 DNA reads TGTGCTAGTGGAGTCGACAGGGTCTCCTACAATGAGCAGTTCTTC. This gives the protein CASGVDRVSYNEQFF.

This clone occurred a few times. The V call is TRBV19, the J call TRBJ2-7, with TRBD1 as a possible D gene (6 bases). Germline V gene lookup returns CDR1 LNHDA and CDR2 SQIVND (reference sequence). CDR3 length equals 14 residues. Between the trimmed V and J ends, which lost 0 bases and 5 bases, there was a span of 11 bases. For the CDR3, the DNA is TGTGCCAGTAGTATAGAGGGCAGGGGCAACGAGCAGTACTTC. As protein: CASSIEGRGNEQYF.